The clone carrying this T cell receptor (beta chain) was recorded once. The data belong to a study of blood T cell repertoires in COVID-19. Turning to the study itself: The samples span acute and convalescent COVID-19 from the United States, Italy and Spain.

Germline assignment: CDR1 MDHEN and CDR2 SYDVKM. This CDR3 has 16 amino acids. J lost 6 bases, V lost 0 bases, and 7 bases had no gene match. In the original processing: Cell counts per sample came from amplifying reference gene primers. Method: immunoSEQ multiplex PCR; TCRdb's copy keeps in-frame clones and lacks some. V, J and clone size derive from that table, while D and trimming were established from the DNA sequence. The data contain around 250,000 clones, around four fifths of them singletons. Sequenced: peripheral blood. The clonotype originates from a man in his 60s who had recovered from COVID-19. This rearrangement joins TRBV28 to TRBJ2-7, with 11 bases lining up with TRBD2. The DNA for the CDR3 is TGTGCCAGCAGTTTATGGGGAACTAGCGGGAGTGTCGAGCAGTACTTC. It encodes CASSLWGTSGSVEQYF.